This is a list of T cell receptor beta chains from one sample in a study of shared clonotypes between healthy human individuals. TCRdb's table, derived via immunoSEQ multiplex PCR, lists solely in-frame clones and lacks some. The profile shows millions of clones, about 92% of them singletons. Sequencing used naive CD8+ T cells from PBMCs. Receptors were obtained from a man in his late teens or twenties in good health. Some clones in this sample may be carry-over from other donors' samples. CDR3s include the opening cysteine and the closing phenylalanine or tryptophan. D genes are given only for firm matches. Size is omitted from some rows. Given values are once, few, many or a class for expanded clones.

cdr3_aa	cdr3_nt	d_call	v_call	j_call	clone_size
CASNQHRDPVDEQFF	TGTGCCAGCAACCAACACCGGGACCCGGTTGATGAGCAGTTCTTC	-	TRBV6-5	TRBJ2-1	-
CASSPPGQVTDTQYF	TGTGCCAGCTCACCCCCGGGACAGGTCACAGATACGCAGTATTTT	TRBD1	TRBV18	TRBJ2-3	-
CARSEQGYEQYF	TGTGCCAGAAGCGAACAGGGCTACGAGCAGTACTTC	-	TRBV5-3	TRBJ2-7	-
CASSFGTGGAGQPQHF	TGTGCCAGCAGTTTTGGGACAGGGGGCGCGGGTCAGCCCCAGCATTTT	TRBD1	TRBV28	TRBJ1-5	-
CASSGNPGTGTYEQYF	TGTGCCAGCAGCGGCAACCCTGGGACAGGAACCTACGAGCAGTACTTC	TRBD1	TRBV9	TRBJ2-7	-
CASSPERNGIIYF	TGTGCCAGCAGCCCAGAGCGAAATGGTATCATATATTTT	-	TRBV7-6	TRBJ1-3	-
CASSVTGSATGELFF	TGTGCCAGCAGCGTAACCGGGAGTGCCACCGGGGAGCTGTTTTTT	-	TRBV9	TRBJ2-2	-
CASSLTDTYEQYF	TGTGCCAGCAGTTTGACGGATACCTACGAGCAGTACTTC	-	TRBV9	TRBJ2-7	-
CASKGRGGEETQYF	TGTGCCAGCAAAGGGAGAGGGGGGGAAGAGACCCAGTACTTC	-	TRBV11-2	TRBJ2-5	-
CASSTTGTAETQYF	TGTGCCAGCAGCACCACCGGGACAGCAGAGACCCAGTACTTC	TRBD1	TRBV7-9	TRBJ2-5	-
CSVGSFQGNYGYTF	TGCAGCGTTGGAAGTTTCCAGGGGAACTATGGCTACACCTTC	-	TRBV29-1	TRBJ1-2	-
CASSLEIAVRQNIQYF	TGTGCCAGCAGCTTAGAAATCGCGGTCCGCCAAAACATTCAGTACTTC	-	TRBV7-9	TRBJ2-4	-
CASIEAGQGAGEQYF	TGTGCCAGCATCGAAGCCGGGCAGGGGGCAGGCGAGCAGTACTTC	TRBD1	TRBV7-9	TRBJ2-7	once
CASSYGPAQTQYF	TGTGCCAGCAGTTACGGCCCGGCCCAGACCCAGTACTTC	-	TRBV6-5	TRBJ2-5	once
CASSLSGREIILDGYTF	TGTGCCAGCAGCTTGTCGGGCAGGGAAATTATTTTAGATGGCTACACCTTC	-	TRBV5-6	TRBJ1-2	-
CASSPTGAGYTEAFF	TGTGCCAGCAGCCCCACCGGGGCAGGGTACACTGAAGCTTTCTTT	-	TRBV28	TRBJ1-1	-
CASSDRDRGSSTDTQYF	TGTGCCAGCAGCGACCGGGACAGGGGGTCTAGCACAGATACGCAGTATTTT	TRBD1	TRBV9	TRBJ2-3	-
CAISERWGEGTEAFF	TGTGCCATCAGTGAACGGTGGGGTGAGGGCACTGAAGCTTTCTTT	-	TRBV10-3	TRBJ1-1	once
CASRRYTNEKLFF	TGTGCCAGCAGGAGGTATACTAATGAAAAACTGTTTTTT	-	TRBV28	TRBJ1-4	-
CASSDRAEPYEQYF	TGTGCCAGCAGTGACAGAGCGGAGCCCTACGAGCAGTACTTC	-	TRBV6-1	TRBJ2-7	-
CASSLTGAGQPQHF	TGTGCCAGCAGCCTGACAGGGGCGGGACAGCCCCAGCATTTT	TRBD1	TRBV27	TRBJ1-5	-
CASSPLLGPVDTQYF	TGTGCCAGCAGCCCCTTGTTGGGGCCCGTGGATACGCAGTATTTT	-	TRBV11-2	TRBJ2-3	-
CASGDTDIPANYGYTF	TGCGCCAGCGGAGATACTGACATACCAGCTAACTATGGCTACACCTTC	-	TRBV5-1	TRBJ1-2	-
CASIGDSYEQYF	TGTGCCAGTATCGGGGACTCCTACGAGCAGTACTTC	-	TRBV19	TRBJ2-7	-
CASSASPGSETQYF	TGTGCCAGCAGTGCATCCCCAGGATCAGAGACCCAGTACTTC	-	TRBV28	TRBJ2-5	-